The clone carrying this T cell receptor (beta chain) has more than one count but fewer than ten. TCRdb reanalysed the RT-PCR reads using MiXCR and keeps one entry per CDR3 protein. Of about 680,000 distinct CDR3 sequences in the sample, 14% were seen once. The sample taken for sequencing was memory CD4+ T cells from blood. The source of this sequence is a female donor in good health, serving as a healthy control.

This CDR3 reads CASKFMAGDTGELFF. The CDR3 DNA sequence: TGTGCCAGCAAGTTTATGGCAGGGGACACCGGGGAGCTGTTTTTT. This chain joins TRBV12-3 or TRBV12-4 and TRBJ2-2; D is perhaps TRBD1 (6 bases). The ends were cut back, 7 bases at V and 3 bases at J, with 15 bases in the middle. The CDR3 is 15 amino acids.